This T cell receptor (beta chain) came from a study of T-cell memory formation after mild COVID-19. Study observations and caveats: Unconfirmed was the SARS-CoV-2 specificity of second-wave clones that peaked on day 37. That cross-reactive memory joined was suggested by some responding clones appearing in pre-infection memory.

In the case of this clonotype: The antigen is unknown.

TCRdb analysed the 5' RACE reads with MiXCR anew, one entry per CDR3 protein. The data show hundreds of thousands of distinct CDR3 sequences, approximately 20% seen once. Germline V gives CDR1 SGHRS, CDR2 YFSETQ. This CDR3 comprises 15 residues. The V and J ends lost 4 bases and 5 bases respectively, with 18 bases between them. Sequencing used PBMCs or a T cell subset sorted from them (not recorded which). The sequence came from an adult woman who had mild COVID-19 (a few samples of this study predate the infection). Cell type and time point are not known. The gene calls are TRBV5-1 and TRBJ1-1, with a tentative D call TRBD1 (5 bases). DNA for the CDR3: TGCGCCAGCAGCCCCCGACAAAGGGGCGAAACTGAAGCTTTCTTT. Its protein is CASSPRQRGETEAFF. Full variable domain (outside the CDR3, taken from reference TRBV5-1 and TRBJ1-1): KAGVTQTPRYLIKTRGQQVTLSCSPISGHRSVSWYQQTPGQGLQFLFEYFSETQRNKGNFPGRFSGRQFSNSRSEMNVSTLELGDSALYLCASSPRQRGETEAFFGQGTRLTVV.